The clone carrying this TCR beta chain was seen once. The target antigen is unknown. The data were obtained in a study of OX40 agonist ivuxolimab in advanced cancers. Notes on the study in general: Clonal expansion in partial responders at 0.1-3.0 mg/kg ranked among the lowest. More expanded clones were seen, on average, in CD8+ T cells than in CD4+.

Unmatched junction bases numbered 3, after V lost 4 bases and J lost 6 bases. Germline assignment: CDR1 ENHRY and CDR2 SYGVKD. This CDR3 is 14 amino acids long. The assay was immunoSEQ multiplex PCR, and TCRdb's table has in-frame clones only and misses some. The sample carries 50,000 or so clones, about 89% recorded once. The V and J genes are TRBV10-3 and TRBJ1-6; TRBD1 aligns across 7 bases. The TCR was taken from an adult with an advanced solid tumor such as melanoma, head and neck, liver or kidney cancer. This material consisted of CD4+ or CD8+ T cells sorted from blood, taken in a trial of the OX40 agonist ivuxolimab. The CDR3 loop reads CAISGQGANSPLHF. The CDR3 DNA follows: TGTGCCATCAGTGGACAGGGAGCTAATTCACCCCTCCACTTT.